The clone carrying this TCR beta chain occurred a few times. The sample belongs to a study of beta chain features in type 1 diabetes. As every portion of the isolated RNA was reverse transcribed, the sequencing read expressed TCRB transcripts. Produced via immunoSEQ multiplex PCR; TCRdb's table is partial and in-frame only. The sample lists some 900,000 clones, roughly 15% occurring once. The V end was cut by 3 bases, the J end by 2 bases, with 13 bases between. The germline gives CDR1 KGHSH, CDR2 LQKENI. The CDR3 runs 15 residues. V is TRBV18 and J is TRBJ1-1, with D possibly TRBD1 on 5 matching bases. What was sequenced was naive CD4+ T cells from blood. The receptor was derived from a woman younger than 30 in good health. CDR3 region: CASSPGTGSNTEAFF. The DNA of the CDR3 is TGTGCCAGCTCACCCGGGACGGGAAGTAACACTGAAGCTTTCTTT.